This T cell receptor beta chain appears in the sequencing data of a study of identical twins (TCRdb year 2016). Some background on the complete study: To test whether fetal clonotypes persist, the study used deep sequencing on TCR alpha and beta repertoires from monozygotic twins, unrelated adults of various ages, and cord blood. To rule out contamination, replicate twin experiments were performed at different times with different library preparation protocols. The investigation overall reported the following: Invariant T cells such as MAIT and iNKT could partly confound zero-insertion analyses, although diverse VJ usage argued against such confounding for most clonotypes. A weaker excess of twin sharing was found in beta out-of-frame sequences because the signal-to-noise ratio was lowered by fewer shared sequences. Because the same donors could not be followed over many years, the conclusions relied on cross-sectional statistical analysis. Compared with coincidental sharing between unrelated individuals, out-of-frame TCR alpha sequences shared between twins showed an excess of sequences with low generation probability. Out-of-frame TCR alpha sharing in monozygotic twins was systematically underestimated by recombination models, whereas sharing between unrelated individuals was in agreement with the recombination models. Fewer insertions were carried by abundant cord blood beta clonotypes, a similar but weaker trend appeared in young adult naive repertoires, and no such trend appeared in memory repertoires.

All donors were healthy Caucasians. Libraries were constructed by 5' RACE. Reads for this sample came from an Illumina HiSeq 2000. A universal primer binding site was added through template switching, and the final cDNA carried a unique molecular identifier so that TCR cDNA molecules could be counted accurately. Specific primers in the conserved constant-segment region were used to synthesize first-strand cDNA for TCR alpha and beta chains. To control for contamination, every cDNA library carried two barcodes: a SMART-Mk sample barcode plus Illumina barcodes. TruSeq adapter sequences, together with Illumina sample barcodes, were added in two successive PCR steps. TCR alpha and beta cDNA libraries were sequenced on the Illumina HiSeq platform with custom primers. In the authors' own workflow: Unique molecular identifiers were extracted from raw reads with MiGEC, and CDR3 positions were determined with MiXCR. For each individual, recombination models were inferred using an EM algorithm with the repgenHMM and IGoR tools. Shared clonotypes were analyzed with the tcR package in R, and sharing was normalized by the product of cloneset sizes. To study raw recombination free of thymic and clonal selection effects, out-of-frame nonproductive sequences were analyzed. TCRdb reworked the public reads: Q25 trimming with fastp, MiXCR clone assembly, productive beta chains retained. Each entry is one CDR3 protein sequence, shown with its most common DNA and genes. TCRdb's processing, not the study's, gives the V and J calls here. The sample contains around 1.7 million distinct CDR3 sequences, less than 35% of them found a single time. The ten largest account for roughly 0.3% of the sample.

Via the germline V gene, CDR1 is SGHDN and CDR2 FVKESK. The cysteine opens and the phenylalanine closes a CDR3 of 13 amino acids. The DNA shown is the 39-base CDR3, in frame from base 1. The junction carries 13 bases between V and J, which are trimmed by 0 bases and 11 bases respectively. For this clonotype: The clone's antigen remains unknown. No quality values exist for individual bases; no much larger clone is one base distant.

This TCR was recovered from a newborn girl in good health. The chain was built from TRBV14 and TRBJ1-1, with the D gene uncertain. Material: cord blood. CDR3 protein: CASSQERQLTAFF. The DNA reads TGTGCCAGCAGCCAAGAAAGGCAGTTAACGGCTTTCTTT.